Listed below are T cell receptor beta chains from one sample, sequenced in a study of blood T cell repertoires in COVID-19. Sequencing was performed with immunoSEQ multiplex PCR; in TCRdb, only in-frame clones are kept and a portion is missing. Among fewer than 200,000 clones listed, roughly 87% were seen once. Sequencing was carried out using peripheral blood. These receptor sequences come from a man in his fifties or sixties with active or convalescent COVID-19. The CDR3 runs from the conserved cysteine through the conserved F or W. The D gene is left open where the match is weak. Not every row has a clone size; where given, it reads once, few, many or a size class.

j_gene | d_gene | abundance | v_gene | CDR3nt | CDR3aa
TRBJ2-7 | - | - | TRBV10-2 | TGCGCCAGCAGTGAGCCTCGGGGGGCTCTGACCTCCTACGAGCAGTACTTC | CASSEPRGALTSYEQYF
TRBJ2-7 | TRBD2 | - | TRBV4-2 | TGTGCCAGCAGCCAAGGGGCGGGGACTAGCGGGGCCTACGAGCAGTACTTC | CASSQGAGTSGAYEQYF
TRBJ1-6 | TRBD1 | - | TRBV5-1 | TGCGCCAGCAGCCGAGGGACAGCTAATAATTCACCCCTCCACTTT | CASSRGTANNSPLHF
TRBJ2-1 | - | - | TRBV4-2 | TGTGCCAGCAGCCCTAGAGCGCCCCCAGTCGGGGATGAGCAGTTCTTC | CASSPRAPPVGDEQFF
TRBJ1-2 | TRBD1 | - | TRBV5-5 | TGTGCCAGCAGCTTGGGGCAGGGGGACTATGGCTACACCTTC | CASSLGQGDYGYTF
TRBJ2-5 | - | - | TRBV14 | TGTGCCAGCAGCTGGGGGAGGGGGACAGAGACCCAGTACTTC | CASSWGRGTETQYF
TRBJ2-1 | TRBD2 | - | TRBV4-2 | TGTGCCAGCAGCCCCCTAGCGGGGGGGCGGTTGGAGCAGTTCTTC | CASSPLAGGRLEQFF
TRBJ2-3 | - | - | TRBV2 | TGTGCCAGCAGTAAACTAGCCCTCCCGGCAGATACGCAGTATTTT | CASSKLALPADTQYF
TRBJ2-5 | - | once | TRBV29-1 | TGCAGCGTTCAAAGGGCCGGATCCGGGGGGACCCAGTACTTC | CSVQRAGSGGTQYF
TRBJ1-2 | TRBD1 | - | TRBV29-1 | TGCAGCGTTGAACAGGGGGCGCGAGGCTACACCTTC | CSVEQGARGYTF
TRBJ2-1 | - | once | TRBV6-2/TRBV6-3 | TGTGCCAGCAGCCCAACAGGGCGGGAGCAGTTCTTC | CASSPTGREQFF
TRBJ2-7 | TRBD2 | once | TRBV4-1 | TGCGCCAGCAGCCCAGCGGGGACTGCTACCTACGAGCAGTACTTC | CASSPAGTATYEQYF
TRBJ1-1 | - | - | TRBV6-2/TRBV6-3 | TGTGCCAGCAGTTTTGACGGGGCTGAAGCTTTCTTT | CASSFDGAEAFF
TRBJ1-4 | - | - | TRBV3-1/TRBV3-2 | TGTGCCAGCAGCCAAGGGGATACAGGGTTGGGTGAAAAACTGTTTTTT | CASSQGDTGLGEKLFF
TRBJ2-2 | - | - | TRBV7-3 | TGTGCCAGCAGCTTCAACCCGACAGGGAGGCACGGGGAGCTGTTTTTT | CASSFNPTGRHGELFF
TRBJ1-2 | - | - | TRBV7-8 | TGTGCCAGCAGCTTTTTCCGGGAAAACTACACCTTC | CASSFFRENYTF
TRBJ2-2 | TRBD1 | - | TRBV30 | TGTGCCTGGAGCGGGACAGGGGGCACCGGGGAGCTGTTTTTT | CAWSGTGGTGELFF
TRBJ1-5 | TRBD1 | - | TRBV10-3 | TGTGCCATCAGTGACCAGACAGGGGCTAGCAATCAGCCCCAGCATTTT | CAISDQTGASNQPQHF
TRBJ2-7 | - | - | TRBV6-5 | TGTGCCAGCAGTTCTACTGGTCACGGCTCCTACGAGCAGTACTTC | CASSSTGHGSYEQYF
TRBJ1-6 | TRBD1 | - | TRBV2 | TGTGCCAGCAGTATCGCAGGGGGAAATTCACCCCTCCACTTT | CASSIAGGNSPLHF
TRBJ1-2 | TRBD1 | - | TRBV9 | TGTGCCAGCAGCGTGGGACAGGGGGCGCGTGGCTACACCTTC | CASSVGQGARGYTF
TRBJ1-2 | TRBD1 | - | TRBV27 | TGTGCCAGCAGTTCACGGACAGGGATCTATGGCTACACCTTC | CASSSRTGIYGYTF
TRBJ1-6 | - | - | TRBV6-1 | TGTGCCAGCAGTGAGACGGTCGCCGGGACACCCCTCCACTTT | CASSETVAGTPLHF
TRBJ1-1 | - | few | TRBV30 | TGTGCCTGGAGTCGGGAGAACACTGAAGCTTTCTTT | CAWSRENTEAFF
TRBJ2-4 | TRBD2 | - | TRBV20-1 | TGCAGTGCCGGGACTAGCCCCATTCAGTACTTC | CSAGTSPIQYF
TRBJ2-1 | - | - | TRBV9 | TGTGCCAGCAGCGTAGAGGGAAAACTAGGGGGATACAATGAGCAGTTCTTC | CASSVEGKLGGYNEQFF
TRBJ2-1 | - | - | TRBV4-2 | TGTGCCAGCAGCCCACAGGAGAGCAATGAGCAGTTCTTC | CASSPQESNEQFF
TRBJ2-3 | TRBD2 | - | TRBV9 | TGTGCCAGCAGCGATCTGCGGGGGGGCGGGACAGATACGCAGTATTTT | CASSDLRGGGTDTQYF
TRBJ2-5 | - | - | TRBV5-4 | TGTGCCAGCAGCTTGGAGGGACACGAAGAGACCCAGTACTTC | CASSLEGHEETQYF
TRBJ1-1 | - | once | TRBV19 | TGTGCCAGTAGCTTTGCACAGGGTTCGGTCACTGAAGCTTTCTTT | CASSFAQGSVTEAFF
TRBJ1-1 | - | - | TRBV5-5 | TGTGCCAGCAGCTTGGCAACAGAGCTACAAGCTTTCTTT | CASSLATELQAFF
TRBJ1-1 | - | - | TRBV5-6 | TGTGCCAGCAGCTCGCTCGGGGGGACTGAAGCTTTCTTT | CASSSLGGTEAFF
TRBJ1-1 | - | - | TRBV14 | TGTGCCAGCAGCCAAGCCCCTCCTGAAGCTTTCTTT | CASSQAPPEAFF
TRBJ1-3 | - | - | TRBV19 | TGTGCCAGTAGTATGGGGCAGGGAAGTTCTGGAAACACCATATATTTT | CASSMGQGSSGNTIYF
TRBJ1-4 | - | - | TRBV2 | TGTGCCAGCAACTATCTCACAACTAATGAAAAACTGTTTTTT | CASNYLTTNEKLFF
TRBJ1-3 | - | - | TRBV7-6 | TGTGCCAGCAGTACTGGAAACACCATATATTTT | CASSTGNTIYF
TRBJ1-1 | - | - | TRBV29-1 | TGCAGCGTTGAATGGGGCGGAGGGGACACTGAAGCTTTCTTT | CSVEWGGGDTEAFF
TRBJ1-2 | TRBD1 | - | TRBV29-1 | TGCAGCGTCGGGACAGGGCGGTATGGCTACACCTTC | CSVGTGRYGYTF
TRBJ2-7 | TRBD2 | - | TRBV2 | TGTGCCAGCACCTGGGGGAGGGGTGTGAACTTC | CASTWGRGVNF
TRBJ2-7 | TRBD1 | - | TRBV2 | TGTGCCAGCAGCCTTGTACAGGGGATAGGTAGCGAGCAGTACTTC | CASSLVQGIGSEQYF
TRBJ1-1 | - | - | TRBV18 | TGTGCCACCACTTATCACGAGGGTGAAGCTTTCTTT | CATTYHEGEAFF
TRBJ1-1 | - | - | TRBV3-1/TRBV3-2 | TGTGCCAGCAGCCGGCGGCCGGCGATCGCTGAAGCTTTCTTT | CASSRRPAIAEAFF
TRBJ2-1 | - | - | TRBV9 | TGTGCCAGCAGCGTAATAAACAACCCCGAATACAATGAGCAGTTCTTC | CASSVINNPEYNEQFF
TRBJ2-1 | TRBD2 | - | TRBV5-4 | TGTGCCAGCAGCCCCAGCGGGGGGTCAAACAATGAGCAGTTCTTC | CASSPSGGSNNEQFF
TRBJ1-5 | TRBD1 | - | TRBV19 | TGTGCCAGTAGTATAGGCAGGGGGAAGCCCCAGCATTTT | CASSIGRGKPQHF
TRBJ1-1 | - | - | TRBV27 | TGTGCCAGCAGTTTACGGCGGGGGGGCACTGAAGCTTTCTTT | CASSLRRGGTEAFF